The present entry profiles one T cell receptor (beta chain) with its context. Its antigen is currently not known. The record has no base qualities; no much larger clone is one base away. The library came from RT-PCR. Instrument on record: NextSeq 550. TCRdb applied fastp at Q25 and MiXCR to the public reads, then kept only in-frame beta chains. Rows are combined by CDR3 protein, so each entry shows the most common genes and DNA. Across this sample there are over 150,000 distinct CDR3 sequences, with 41% seen only once. In total, the top ten clones hold 25% to 35% of the sample. According to the germline V gene, CDR1 reads MNHEY and CDR2 reads SVGEGT. From cysteine to phenylalanine, the CDR3 is 15 amino acids long. Only CDR3 DNA remains: 45 bases, in frame from the first base. Trimming costs V 0 bases and J 2 bases, and their ends lie 10 bases apart. This sample was taken from a study of patients and donors after allogeneic stem cell transplantation (dated by TCRdb to the early 2020s).

The chain is assembled from TRBV6-2 or TRBV6-3 and TRBJ2-5, with no confident D gene call. The sequenced sample was blood, either unsorted or a sorted T cell fraction (not recorded which). The TCR comes from a human donor who was either an allogeneic HSCT recipient or a stem cell or donor lymphocyte infusion donor (not recorded which). It is not recorded whose cells these are; they may come from a transplant donor. The CDR3 region: CASSYSTRNQETQYF. The DNA reads as follows: TGTGCCAGCAGTTACTCGACACGGAATCAAGAGACCCAGTACTTC.